The clone carrying this TCR beta chain was counted between two and nine times. This sample is drawn from a study of response to subunit inactivated influenza vaccine. The V end was cut by 6 bases, the J end by 6 bases, with 27 bases between. Germline V gives CDR1 DFQATT, CDR2 SNEGSKA (reference sequence). The CDR3 has 16 residues. TCRdb re-called the RT-PCR reads through MiXCR, storing one row per CDR3 protein. The table records hundreds of thousands of distinct CDR3 sequences, approximately 11% of them present only once. The sample was also reused in another study, on T cells expressing NK-cell markers. That work contributes: For TCR beta, cDNA was produced by 5'RACE template switching with UMIs. Dominant NKG2C+ clonotypes were found to form about 1.0-7.5% of CD8+ T cells in a handful of donors. The CD3+CD56-NKG2C+ fraction of a handful of donors was likewise dominated by these clonotypes. What remained unclear was the HCMV specificity of expanded NKG2C+ T cell clones.

The receptor's source is a middle-aged man who received an inactivated influenza vaccine. This specimen was PBMCs from blood, taken on the day of vaccination. V gene TRBV20-1 combines with J gene TRBJ2-7; no definite D call. The CDR3 DNA reads TGCAGTGCGCTAGTCGTGAGAGGACGGATCGGGCTCGAGCAGTACTTC. Translating it yields CSALVVRGRIGLEQYF.